The present T cell receptor (beta chain) was sequenced within a study of cytomegalovirus exposure and HLA in healthy donors. Study conclusions and caveats: A likely sequencing artifact accounted for one observed cluster of highly shared sequence variants.

This CDR3 spans 13 amino acids. With 8 bases removed from V and 6 bases from J, the gap between germline ends came to 16 bases. The germline CDR1 and CDR2 sequences are LNHDA and SQIVND (reference sequence). Points on this clone: Its antigen is unidentified.

Primers: 60 Vbeta forward and 13 Jbeta reverse. Libraries were prepared by immunoSEQ multiplex PCR; TCRdb keeps only in-frame clonotypes and omits some of them. The sample includes fewer than 250,000 clones, approximately 83% of them seen just once. This clonotype was obtained from a boy aged 2-15 years in good health and CMV-seronegative. The genes are TRBV19 and TRBJ2-5; a weak D match, TRBD1 (5 bases). Sequenced material: PBMCs. The CDR3 loop reads CASAEGALKTQYF. CDR3 nucleotides: TGTGCCAGTGCCGAAGGGGCGTTGAAGACCCAGTACTTC.